This T cell receptor beta chain was found in a study of cytomegalovirus exposure and HLA in healthy donors. Turning to the study itself: From donors who were HLA-typed, an early data release held 80 million to 95 million unique TCRs.

PCR employed 60 Vbeta and 13 Jbeta primers. TCRdb keeps only in-frame clones here, not all; method: immunoSEQ multiplex PCR. The profile shows about 130,000 clones, approximately 85% of them singletons. With respect to this clone: Its antigen is not known.

CDR3 length: 13 amino acids. Germline V gene sequence: CDR1 SGHNT, CDR2 YYREEE (reference sequence). Deletions cut 3 bases from V and 9 bases from J, with 13 bases between. These donors, healthy bone marrow donors, were studied. Though nominally healthy at sampling, donors likely had unrecorded immune exposures. Overall study findings and caveats: The CMV antigen specificity of a few CMV-associated chains was confirmed through in vitro analysis.

Sequencing was carried out using PBMCs. V usage is TRBV5-4 and J usage is TRBJ2-1; weak D call: TRBD2 (6 bases). The sequence derives from a boy younger than 18 in good health and CMV-seronegative. DNA for the CDR3: TGTGCCAGCAGCTCGACTAGGCTAGGTGAGCAGTTCTTC. It is translated as CASSSTRLGEQFF.